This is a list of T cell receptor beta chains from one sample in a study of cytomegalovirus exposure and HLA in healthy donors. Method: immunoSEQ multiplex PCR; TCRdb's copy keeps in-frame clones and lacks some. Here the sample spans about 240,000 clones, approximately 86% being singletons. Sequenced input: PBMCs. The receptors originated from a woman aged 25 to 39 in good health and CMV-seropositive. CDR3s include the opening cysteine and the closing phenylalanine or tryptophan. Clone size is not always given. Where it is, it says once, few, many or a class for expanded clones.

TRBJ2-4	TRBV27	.	CAREGLDMAKNIQYF
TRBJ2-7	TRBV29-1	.	CSVVSGYEQYF
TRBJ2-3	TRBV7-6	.	CASSDLSRGSATDTQYF
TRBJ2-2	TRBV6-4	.	CAKDTGQANTGELFF
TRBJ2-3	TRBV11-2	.	CASSRASTDTQYF
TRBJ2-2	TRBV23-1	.	CASRGGEGRATGELFF
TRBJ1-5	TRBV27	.	CASSRSRLGGAQHF
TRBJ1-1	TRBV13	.	CASSSGDRGTEAFF
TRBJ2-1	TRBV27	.	CASRENYNEQFF
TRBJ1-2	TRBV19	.	CASSRQGNGYTF
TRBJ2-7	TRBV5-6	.	CASSWAVNYEQYF
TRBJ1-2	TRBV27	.	CASSFGRDRVLRGYTF
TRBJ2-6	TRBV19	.	CASSRRQDSGANVLTF
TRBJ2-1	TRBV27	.	CASSLKSPGTTGHEQFF
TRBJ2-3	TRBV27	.	CASSLMGGSTDTQYF
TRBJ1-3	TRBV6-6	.	CASKPPGYSGNTIYF
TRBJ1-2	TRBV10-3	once	CAISGAGAYGYTF
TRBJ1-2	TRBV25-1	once	CASSVSRENYGYTF
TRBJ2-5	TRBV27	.	CASSPEGTSQETQYF
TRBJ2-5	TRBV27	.	CASSLEGQETQYF
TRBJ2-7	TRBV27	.	CASSFSGGQGYEQYF
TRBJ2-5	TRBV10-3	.	CAISELLAGSQETQYF
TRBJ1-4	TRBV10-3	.	CAIRPTGNDQKLFF
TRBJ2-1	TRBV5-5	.	CASSLEGQSYNEQFF
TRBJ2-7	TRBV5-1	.	CASSLVAGQGYEQYF
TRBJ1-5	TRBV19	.	CASRKYWSSGQPNNQPQHF
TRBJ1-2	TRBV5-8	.	CASSLETRIYGYTF
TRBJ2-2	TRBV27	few	CASSPRQITGELFF
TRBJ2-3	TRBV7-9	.	CASSLARSTDTQYF
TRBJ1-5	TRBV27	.	CASSLGGASNQPQHF
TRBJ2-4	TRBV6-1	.	CASSERTGGFRNIQYF
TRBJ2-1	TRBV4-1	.	CASSQAPSFGNEQFF
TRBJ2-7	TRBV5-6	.	CASKTGTGGLAGAYEQYF
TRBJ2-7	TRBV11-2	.	CASSLVPPGSDISSYEQYF
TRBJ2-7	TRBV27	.	CASSSLLARSDEQYF
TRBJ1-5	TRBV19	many	CASSADGVQGNQPQHF
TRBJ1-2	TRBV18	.	CASSLFTGTEGDYTF
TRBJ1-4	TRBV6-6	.	CASSDSGTGGGEKLFF
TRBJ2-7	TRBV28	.	CASTDLDRALRGEQYF
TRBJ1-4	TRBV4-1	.	CASSDGTVPEKLFF
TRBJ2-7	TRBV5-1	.	CASSSGLAGSYEQYF
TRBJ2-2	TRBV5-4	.	CASSLVEVGELFF
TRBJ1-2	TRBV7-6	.	CASSLDSGGGGYTF
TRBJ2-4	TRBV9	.	CASSSGQDIQYF
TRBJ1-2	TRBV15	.	CATSWDGGDNYGYTF
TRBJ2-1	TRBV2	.	CASCEELAGTHPYNEQFF
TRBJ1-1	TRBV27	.	CASSLYSGVNTEAFF
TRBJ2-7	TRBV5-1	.	CASSSGTGGAYEQYF
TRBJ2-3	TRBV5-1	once	CASRAPGVLDTQYF
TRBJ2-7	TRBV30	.	CAWGKPAGANHYEQYF
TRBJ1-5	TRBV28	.	CASSLLRQVSSPQHF
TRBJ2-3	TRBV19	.	CASRGRDISTDTQYF
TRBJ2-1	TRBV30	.	CAWSPPGRSAGEQFF